This entry describes one T cell receptor beta chain. Its cognate antigen is unknown. The sample carries other DNA sequences with the same CDR3. The sample belongs to a study of shared clonotypes between healthy human individuals. Study at large: Three plates each covered CD4 naive and memory; CD8 naive two, CD8 memory one.

V gave up 1 base and J gave up 6 bases; unmatched junction bases: 3. Per the germline V gene, CDR1 is SGDLS and CDR2 is YYNGEE. CDR3 length: 13 residues. General study results and limits: The rarefaction results pointed to incomplete sorted-subset sequencing despite large depth. Clonotypes shared by all four sorted-subset donors had higher generation probabilities than non-shared clonotypes.

Naive CD8 cells lacked CD45RO and underwent positive selection for CCR7, leaving out terminally differentiated effector memory CD45RA+ cells. An assay was performed, and its level was deep. TCRdb's table, derived via immunoSEQ multiplex PCR, lists solely in-frame clones and lacks some. The profile shows over 2 million clones, roughly 95% of them singletons. This chain joins TRBV9 and TRBJ1-2; TRBD1 agrees at 7 bases. The receptor was derived from a man in his late teens or twenties in good health. The sample consisted of naive CD8+ T cells sorted from blood. The CDR3 DNA sequence: TGTGCCAGCAGCGTACGCCAGGGGGATGGCTACACCTTC. It translates to CASSVRQGDGYTF. Supplemented by reference TRBV9 and TRBJ1-2, the full variable domain reads DSGVTQTPKHLITATGQRVTLRCSPRSGDLSVYWYQQSLDQGLQFLIQYYNGEERAKGNILERFSAQQFPDLHSELNLSSLELGDSALYFCASSVRQGDGYTFGSGTRLTVV.